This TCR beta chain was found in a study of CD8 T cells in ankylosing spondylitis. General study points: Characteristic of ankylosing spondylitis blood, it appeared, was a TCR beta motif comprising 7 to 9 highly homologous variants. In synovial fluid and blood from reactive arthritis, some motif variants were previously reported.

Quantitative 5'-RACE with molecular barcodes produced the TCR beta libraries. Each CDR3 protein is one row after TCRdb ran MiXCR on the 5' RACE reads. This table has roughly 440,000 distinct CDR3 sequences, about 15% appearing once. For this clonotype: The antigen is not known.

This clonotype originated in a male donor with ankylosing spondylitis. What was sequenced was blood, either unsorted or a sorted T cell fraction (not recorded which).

This chain's CDR3 is CASSEYSGTYEQYF. As DNA, the CDR3 is TGTGCCAGCAGCGAATACAGCGGTACCTACGAGCAGTACTTC. The rearrangement links TRBV7-2 to TRBJ2-7; D perhaps matches TRBD2 (5 bases). The CDR3 is 14 amino acids. V lost 5 bases, J lost 2 bases, and 13 bases lay in between. CDR1 and CDR2 from the germline V gene are SGHTA and FQGNSA.